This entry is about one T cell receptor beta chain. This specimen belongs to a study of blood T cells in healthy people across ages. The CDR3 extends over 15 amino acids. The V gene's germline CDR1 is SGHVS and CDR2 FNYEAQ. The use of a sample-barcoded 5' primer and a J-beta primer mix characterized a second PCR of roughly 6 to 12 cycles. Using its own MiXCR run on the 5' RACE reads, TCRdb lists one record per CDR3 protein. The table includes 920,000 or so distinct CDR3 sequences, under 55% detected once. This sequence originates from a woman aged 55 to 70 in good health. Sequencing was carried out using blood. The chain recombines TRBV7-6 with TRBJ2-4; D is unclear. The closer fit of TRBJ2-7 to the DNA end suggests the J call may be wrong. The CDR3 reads CASSLALGSVYEQYF. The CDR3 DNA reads TGTGCCAGCAGCTTAGCTCTAGGGTCGGTGTACGAGCAGTACTTC.